The 5 T cell receptor beta chains presented below share a single source sample, sequenced in a study of T cells after somatic rescue of genetic block. Produced via immunoSEQ multiplex PCR; TCRdb's table is partial and in-frame only. The table lists around 52,000 clones, roughly 96% of them singletons. The sample was peripheral blood mononuclear cells (PBMCs). Source of these receptors: a child less than two years old.

The chain uses TRBV6-5 and TRBJ2-7; 8 bases match TRBD1. Germline assignment: CDR1 MNHEY and CDR2 SVGAGI. The CDR3 is 14 residues long. The trim removed 7 bases at V and 6 bases at J, leaving 11 bases unmatched. The CDR3 reads CASTLDRERSEQYF. DNA for the CDR3: TGTGCCAGCACCTTGGACAGGGAACGGTCCGAGCAGTACTTC.

The rearrangement uses TRBV19 and TRBJ1-1; a possible D gene is TRBD1 (5 bases). The CDR3 length is 15 residues. CDR1 is LNHDA and CDR2 is SQIVND in the germline V gene (reference sequence). V gave up 3 bases and J gave up 5 bases, with 16 bases separating them. This CDR3 is CASSMGSSRGTEAFF. The CDR3 coding sequence is TGTGCCAGTAGTATGGGATCCTCGCGGGGGACTGAAGCTTTCTTT.

V is TRBV11-1 and J is TRBJ2-3; no reliable D call. The CDR3 spans 13 residues. Trimming removed 1 base at V and 2 bases at J, with 4 bases between. Per germline, CDR1 SGHAT and CDR2 FQDESV (reference sequence). The CDR3 DNA sequence: TGTGCCAGCAGCTTAGACAACACAGATACGCAGTATTTT. As protein: CASSLDNTDTQYF.

This chain joins TRBV2 and TRBJ2-7; 8 bases are shared with TRBD2. Germline CDR1 and CDR2: SNHLY and FYNNEI. The CDR3 covers 13 residues. The ends lost 9 bases at V and 3 bases at J; junction bases unmatched: 7. The CDR3 is CASSPGLVYEQYF. In DNA form, the CDR3 reads TGTGCCAGTTCCCCGGGACTAGTCTACGAGCAGTACTTC.

The genes are TRBV5-1 and TRBJ1-1; D call uncertain. The V end was cut by 0 bases, the J end by 0 bases, with 3 bases between. Germline CDR1 SGHRS, CDR2 YFSETQ. The CDR3 has 13 amino acids. The CDR3 region is CASSLGLNTEAFF. The CDR3, as DNA: TGCGCCAGCAGCTTGGGACTGAACACTGAAGCTTTCTTT.